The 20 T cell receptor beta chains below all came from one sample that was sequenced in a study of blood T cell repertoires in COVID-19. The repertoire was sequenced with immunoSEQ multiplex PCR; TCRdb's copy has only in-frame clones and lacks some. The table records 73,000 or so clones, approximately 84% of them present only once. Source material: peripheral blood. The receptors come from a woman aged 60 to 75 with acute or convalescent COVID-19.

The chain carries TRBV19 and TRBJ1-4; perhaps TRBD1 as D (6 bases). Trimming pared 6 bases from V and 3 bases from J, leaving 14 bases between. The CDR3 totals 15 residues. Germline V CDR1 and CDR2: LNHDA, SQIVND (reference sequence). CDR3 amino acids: CASRNTGTSNEKLFF. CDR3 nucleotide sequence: TGTGCCAGTAGGAATACAGGGACCTCTAATGAAAAACTGTTTTTT.

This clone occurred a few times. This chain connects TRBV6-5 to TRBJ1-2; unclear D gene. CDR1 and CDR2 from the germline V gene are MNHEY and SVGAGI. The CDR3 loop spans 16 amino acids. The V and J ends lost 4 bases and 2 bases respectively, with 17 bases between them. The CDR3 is CASSSLLDAENYGYTF. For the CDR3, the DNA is TGTGCCAGCAGTTCCCTCTTAGACGCGGAGAACTATGGCTACACCTTC.

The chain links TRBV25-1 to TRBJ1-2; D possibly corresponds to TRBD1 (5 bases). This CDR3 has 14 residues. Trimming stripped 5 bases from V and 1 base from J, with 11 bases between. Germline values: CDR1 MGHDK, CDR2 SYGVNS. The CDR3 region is CASSPQGGNYGYTF. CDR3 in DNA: TGTGCCAGCAGTCCCCAGGGAGGTAACTATGGCTACACCTTC.

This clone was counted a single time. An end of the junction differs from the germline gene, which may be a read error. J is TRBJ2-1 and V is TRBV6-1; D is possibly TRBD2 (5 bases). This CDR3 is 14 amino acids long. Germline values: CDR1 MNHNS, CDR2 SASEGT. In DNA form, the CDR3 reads TGTGCCAGCAGTGAACTAGCTAGTGACAAGGAGCAGTTCTTC. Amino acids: CASSELASDKEQFF.

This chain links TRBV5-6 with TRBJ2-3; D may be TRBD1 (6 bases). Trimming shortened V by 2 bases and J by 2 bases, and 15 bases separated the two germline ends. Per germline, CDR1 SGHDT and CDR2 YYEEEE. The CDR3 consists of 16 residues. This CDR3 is CASSFLDRTPTDTQYF. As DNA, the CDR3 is TGTGCCAGCAGCTTTCTAGACAGGACCCCCACAGATACGCAGTATTTT.

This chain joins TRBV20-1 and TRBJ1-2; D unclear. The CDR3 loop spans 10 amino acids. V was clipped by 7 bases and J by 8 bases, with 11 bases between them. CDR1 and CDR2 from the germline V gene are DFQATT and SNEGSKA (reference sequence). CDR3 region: CSVLPEGYTF. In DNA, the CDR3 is TGCAGTGTGCTACCCGAAGGCTACACCTTC.

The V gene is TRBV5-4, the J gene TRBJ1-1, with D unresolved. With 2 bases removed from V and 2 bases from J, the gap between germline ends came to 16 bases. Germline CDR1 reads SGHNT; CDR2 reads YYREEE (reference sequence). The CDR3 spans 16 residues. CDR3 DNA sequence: TGTGCCAGCAGCTTAGGAAGCCCCCGGGATAACACTGAAGCTTTCTTT. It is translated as CASSLGSPRDNTEAFF.

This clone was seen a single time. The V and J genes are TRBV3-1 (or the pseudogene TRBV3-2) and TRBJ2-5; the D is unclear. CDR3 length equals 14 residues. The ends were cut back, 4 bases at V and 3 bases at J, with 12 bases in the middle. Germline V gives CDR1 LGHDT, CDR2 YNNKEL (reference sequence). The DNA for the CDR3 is TGTGCCAGCAGCCCCGCAGGAACCGAAGAGACCCAGTACTTC. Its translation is CASSPAGTEETQYF.

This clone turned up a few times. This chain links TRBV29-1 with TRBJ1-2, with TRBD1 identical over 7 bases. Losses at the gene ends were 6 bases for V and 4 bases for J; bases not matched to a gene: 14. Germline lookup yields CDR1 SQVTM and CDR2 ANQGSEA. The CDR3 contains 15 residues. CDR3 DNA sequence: TGCAGCGTAGACCATCGAGGGGGCGGAGGCTATGGCTACACCTTC. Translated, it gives CSVDHRGGGGYGYTF.

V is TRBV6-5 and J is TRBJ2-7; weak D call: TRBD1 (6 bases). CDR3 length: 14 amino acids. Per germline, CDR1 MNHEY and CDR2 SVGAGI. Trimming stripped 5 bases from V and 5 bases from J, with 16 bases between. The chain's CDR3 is CASSPISGDHEQYF. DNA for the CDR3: TGTGCCAGCAGTCCTATCTCAGGGGACCACGAGCAGTACTTC.

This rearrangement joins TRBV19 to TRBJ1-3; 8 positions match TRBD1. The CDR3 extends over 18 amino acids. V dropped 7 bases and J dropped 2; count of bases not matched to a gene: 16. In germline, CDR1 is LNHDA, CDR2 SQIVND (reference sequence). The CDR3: CASIFLSGGPSAGNTIYF. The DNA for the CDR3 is TGTGCCAGTATTTTCCTGTCAGGGGGCCCCTCGGCTGGAAACACCATATATTTT.

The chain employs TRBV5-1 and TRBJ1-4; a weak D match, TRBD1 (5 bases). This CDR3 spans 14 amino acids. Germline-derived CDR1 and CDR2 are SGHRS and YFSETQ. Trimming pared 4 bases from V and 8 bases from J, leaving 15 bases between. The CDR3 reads CASSLGVGVEKLFF. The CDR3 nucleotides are TGCGCCAGCAGCCTGGGGGTAGGGGTCGAAAAACTGTTTTTT.

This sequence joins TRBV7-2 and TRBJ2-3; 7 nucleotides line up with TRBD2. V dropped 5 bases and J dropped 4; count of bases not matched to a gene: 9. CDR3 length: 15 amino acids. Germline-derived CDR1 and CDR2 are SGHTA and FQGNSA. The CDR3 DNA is TGTGCCAGCAGCGAAGGGGTCGCGGGGGCAGATACGCAGTATTTT. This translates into CASSEGVAGADTQYF. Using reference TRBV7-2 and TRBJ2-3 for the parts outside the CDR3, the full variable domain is GAGVSQSPSNKVTEKGKDVELRCDPISGHTALYWYRQSLGQGLEFLIYFQGNSAPDKSGLPSDRFSAERTGGSVSTLTIQRTQQEDSAVYLCASSEGVAGADTQYFGPGTRLTVL.

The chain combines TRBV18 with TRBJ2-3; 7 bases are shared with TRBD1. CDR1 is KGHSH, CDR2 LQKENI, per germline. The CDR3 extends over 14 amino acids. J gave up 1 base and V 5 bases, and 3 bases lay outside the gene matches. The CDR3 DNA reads TGTGCCAGCTCAAGGGGACAGCGCACAGATACGCAGTATTTT. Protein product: CASSRGQRTDTQYF.

CDR3 residues: CASSGGTVYTEAFF. CDR3 nucleotides: TGCGCCAGCAGCGGGGGGACAGTTTACACTGAAGCTTTCTTT. The rearrangement uses TRBV5-1 and TRBJ1-1, with 7 bases that match TRBD1. Germline V lookup: CDR1 SGHRS, CDR2 YFSETQ. The J segment lost 3 bases and the V segment lost 4 bases, leaving 6 bases of the junction unmatched. The CDR3 has 14 residues.

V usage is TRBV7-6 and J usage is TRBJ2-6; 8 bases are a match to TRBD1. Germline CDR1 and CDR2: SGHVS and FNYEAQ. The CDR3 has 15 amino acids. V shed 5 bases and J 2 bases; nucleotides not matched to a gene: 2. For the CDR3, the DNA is TGTGCCAGCAGCGAACAGGGGGCTGGGGCCAACGTCCTGACTTTC. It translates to CASSEQGAGANVLTF.

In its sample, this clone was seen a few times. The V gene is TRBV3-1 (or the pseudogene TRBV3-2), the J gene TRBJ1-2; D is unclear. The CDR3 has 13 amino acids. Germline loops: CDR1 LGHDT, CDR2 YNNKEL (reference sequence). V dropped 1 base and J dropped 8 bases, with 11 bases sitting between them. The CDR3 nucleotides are TGTGCCAGCAGCCAAGCCCCCGCAGGAGGCTACACCTTC. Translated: CASSQAPAGGYTF.

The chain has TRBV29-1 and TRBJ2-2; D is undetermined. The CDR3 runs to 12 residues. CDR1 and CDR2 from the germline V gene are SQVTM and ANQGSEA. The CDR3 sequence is CTPTPNTGELFF. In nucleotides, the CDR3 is TGCACCCCGACACCTAACACCGGGGAGCTGTTTTTT.

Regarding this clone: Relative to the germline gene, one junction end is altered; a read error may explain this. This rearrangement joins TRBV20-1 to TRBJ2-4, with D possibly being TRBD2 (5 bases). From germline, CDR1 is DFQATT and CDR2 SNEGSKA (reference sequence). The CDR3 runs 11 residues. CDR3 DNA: TGCAGTGCTAGAGAGGTCGGGGAACACATTTTC. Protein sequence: CSAREVGEHIF.

In nucleotides, the CDR3 is TGCGCCAGCAGCCCTCCGACGGACAGAAGCTCTGAAGCTTTCTTT. Its translation: CASSPPTDRSSEAFF. The chain uses TRBV4-1 and TRBJ1-1, with D possibly TRBD1 on 6 matching bases. V was pared by 4 bases and J by 6 bases, with 18 bases between. The CDR3 spans 15 residues. Germline CDR1 and CDR2: MGHRA and YSYEKL.